This TCR beta chain was identified during a study of molecular identifiers for immune sequencing clone quantification (dated by TCRdb to 2017 to 2018). Regarding the research as a whole: For a replicate experiment, RNA from approximately 20,000 or 100,000 naive CD8 T cells was divided into five aliquots, and four of the five aliquots were sequenced. CD8 T cells were used in a methods study to benchmark molecular-identifier clustering-based TCR repertoire sequencing (MIDCIRS) and TCR RNA copy counting.

CDR1 and CDR2 (SGDLS, YYNGEE) derive from the germline V gene. Between the V and J ends, shortened by 0 bases and 6 bases respectively, the junction contains 13 bases. The CDR3, cysteine through phenylalanine, is 15 amino acids long. The entry retains the CDR3 DNA only, 45 bases that are in frame from base 1. Library creation used PCR. This sample was sequenced with an Illumina HiSeq 4000. Bulk TCR libraries were generated as previously described, with the TCR primers listed in Table S5 used. The Qiagen AllPrep DNA/RNA kit was used to purify total RNA. Reads from multiple sequencing runs of the same library were pooled before analysis. Per the authors' processing: Only reads with exact TCR constant sequence were kept, trimmed to 150 nt, and grouped by their 12-nt molecular barcodes. Within each barcode group, reads were sub-clustered at a 15% Levenshtein threshold, and quality-weighted consensus sequences were built per RNA molecule. Non-functional sequences were removed, as were lower-count sequences one edit away from another. Based on a fit of two negative binomial distributions, barcode sub-clusters having less than 20% of the maximum read count were discarded. Through fastp at Q25 and MiXCR, TCRdb rebuilt clones from the public reads, retaining in-frame beta chains. All rows with the same CDR3 protein become a single entry with the most common DNA and genes. For this entry, the V and J calls and clone size follow TCRdb and not the study's own pipeline. This sample has 40,000 to 45,000 distinct CDR3 sequences in its table, and 15% to 20% of those were observed once. The ten largest clonotypes hold under 1.3% of the sample.

General study outcomes and caveats: Modeling gave about 3 recovered TCR RNA copies per cell versus around 10 by digital PCR, implying 25% to 30% capture efficiency. Clones above 20 RNA copies held over 99% of molecules in CMV-specific effector cells but under 1% in naive cells. The naive libraries included spiked-in Jurkat TCR RNA (around 9 copies' worth), and this Jurkat TCR RNA is not part of the donor repertoire. When barcode sub-clustering was omitted, TCR diversity was inflated by chimeric consensus sequences, with chimeras reaching as high as 47%. The sizes of highly expanded clones could end up underestimated when identical TCR molecules share a barcode. A single cell's worth of spiked-in Jurkat TCR RNA was reported detectable even among about a million naive CD8 T cells.

Notes on this clonotype: Which antigen it targets is not known. Qualities for individual bases were not recorded, and no much larger clone is one base off.

Libraries of naive CD8 T cells were built from anywhere between about 17,000 and 1,000,000 sorted cells, with 10%, 30% or 50% of the purified RNA used. On a BD FACSAria II, naive CD8 T cells were FACS-sorted as CD8+CD4-CCR7+CD45RA+ and collected into RLT Plus buffer. Detection sensitivity was tested by spiking Jurkat RNA equal to ten TCR copies' worth into samples containing about 19,000-1,000,000 naive CD8 T cells. CD8 T cells were enriched using RosetteSep CD8+ T Cell Enrichment Cocktail and Ficoll-Paque, and the enriched cells then underwent ACK red cell lysis. Sequences were obtained from naive CD8+ T cells from blood, with Jurkat cell RNA spiked in. The cell subset or site label on this specimen signifies: FACS-sorted CD8+CD4-CCR7+CD45RA+ naive T cells. This sequence originates from a human donor in good health. Some libraries in this study had Jurkat cell RNA spiked in. The sequence joins TRBV9 to TRBJ2-4, and perhaps TRBD2 as D gene, on 6 matching bases. This receptor has the CDR3 CASSVAGAGVNIQYF. The nucleotides read TGTGCCAGCAGCGTAGCTGGAGCGGGCGTAAACATTCAGTACTTC.